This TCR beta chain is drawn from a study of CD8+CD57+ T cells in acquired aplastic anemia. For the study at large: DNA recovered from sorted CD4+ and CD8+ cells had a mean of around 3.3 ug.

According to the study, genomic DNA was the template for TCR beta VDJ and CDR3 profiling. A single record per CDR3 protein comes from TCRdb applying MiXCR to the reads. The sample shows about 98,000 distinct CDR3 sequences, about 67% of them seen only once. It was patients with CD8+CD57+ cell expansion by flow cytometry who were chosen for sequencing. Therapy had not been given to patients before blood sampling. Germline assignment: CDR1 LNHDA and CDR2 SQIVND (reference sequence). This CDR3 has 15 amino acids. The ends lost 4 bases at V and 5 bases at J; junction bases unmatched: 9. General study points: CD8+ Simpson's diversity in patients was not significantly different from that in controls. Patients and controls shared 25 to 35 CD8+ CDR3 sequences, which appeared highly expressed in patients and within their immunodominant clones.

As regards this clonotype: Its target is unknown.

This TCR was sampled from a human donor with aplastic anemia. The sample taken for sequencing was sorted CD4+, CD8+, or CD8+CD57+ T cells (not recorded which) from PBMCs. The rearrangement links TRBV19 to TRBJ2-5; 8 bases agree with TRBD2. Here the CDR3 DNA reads TGTGCCAGTAGTAACAGCGGGAGCGCCGGGGAGACCCAGTACTTC. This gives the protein CASSNSGSAGETQYF. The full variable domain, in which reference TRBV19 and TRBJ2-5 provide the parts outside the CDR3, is DGGITQSPKYLFRKEGQNVTLSCEQNLNHDAMYWYRQDPGQGLRLIYYSQIVNDFQKGDIAEGYSVSREKKESFPLTVTSAQKNPTAFYLCASSNSGSAGETQYFGPGTRLLVL.